These 27 T cell receptor beta chains came from one sample sequenced in a study of cytomegalovirus exposure and HLA in healthy donors. The study ran its PCR with 60 Vbeta and 13 Jbeta primers. Here immunoSEQ multiplex PCR was the method, and the copy in TCRdb shows in-frame clones only, minus some. In total, the table holds under 150,000 clones. The specimen was PBMCs. The receptors here all came from a man aged 35 to 55 in good health and CMV-seronegative.

This sequence joins TRBV7-3 and TRBJ2-5; perhaps TRBD2 as D (6 bases). CDR1 is SGHTA, CDR2 FQGTGA, per germline. This CDR3 has 16 residues. Trimming stripped 3 bases from V and 5 bases from J, with 19 bases between. The CDR3 coding sequence is TGTGCCAGCAGCTTTCGTAGGCGGGAATGTGGGGAGACCCAGTACTTC. Protein sequence: CASSFRRRECGETQYF.

The chain has TRBV29-1 and TRBJ1-1; 8 bases align to TRBD1. Trimming removed 4 bases from V and 3 bases from J; junction bases left unmatched: 4. The CDR3 has 13 residues. Germline assignment: CDR1 SQVTM and CDR2 ANQGSEA. CDR3: CSVATGGDTEAFF. DNA of the CDR3: TGCAGCGTTGCCACAGGGGGGGACACTGAAGCTTTCTTT.

Note on this clone: At one end, the junction sequence differs from germline, possibly due to a read error. The chain uses TRBV6-1 and TRBJ2-1; a possible D gene is TRBD2 (6 bases). The CDR3 extends over 16 amino acids. Germline V lookup: CDR1 MNHNS, CDR2 SASEGT. In DNA, the CDR3 is TGTGCCAGCGGTGAATTCCTTTCGGGACTCAACAATGAGCAGTTCTTC. Its translation is CASGEFLSGLNNEQFF.

V and J are TRBV7-3 and TRBJ2-5, with 9 nucleotides matching TRBD2. Germline loops: CDR1 SGHTA, CDR2 FQGTGA. J gave up 1 base and V 5 bases, and 5 bases lay outside the gene matches. CDR3 length: 15 amino acids. Written as DNA, the CDR3 is TGTGCCAGCAGCCGAGCGGGGGGCTTCCAAGAGACCCAGTACTTC. Its protein product is CASSRAGGFQETQYF.

The chain uses TRBV6-5 and TRBJ1-2, with a weak D call TRBD1 (6 bases). CDR1 is MNHEY and CDR2 is SVGAGI in the germline V gene. V was trimmed by 2 bases and J by 4 bases, leaving 11 bases between them. The CDR3 sequence is 14 residues long. CDR3 nucleotide sequence: TGTGCCAGCAGTTACGGCGGACAGTTCTATGGCTACACCTTC. Protein product: CASSYGGQFYGYTF.

This rearrangement joins TRBV12-5 to TRBJ1-5; TRBD1 aligns across 9 bases. V shed 6 bases, J shed 5 bases, and the junction held 5 bases outside the gene matches. The V gene's germline CDR1 is LGHNT and CDR2 FRNRAP. This CDR3 region has 14 residues. The CDR3 protein is CASGPDRGDQPQHF. The CDR3 bases are TGTGCTAGTGGCCCGGACAGGGGCGATCAGCCCCAGCATTTT.

This CDR3 reads CASSQDYRVHQPQHF. DNA of the CDR3: TGCGCCAGCAGCCAAGATTACAGGGTGCATCAGCCCCAGCATTTT. The V call is TRBV4-3, the J call TRBJ1-5, with D possibly matching TRBD1 (6 bases). CDR1 and CDR2 (germline): LGHNA, YSLEER. V was trimmed by 0 bases and J by 5 bases, leaving 11 bases between them. The CDR3 has 15 residues.

The chain joins TRBV4-3 to TRBJ2-3, with TRBD1 identical over 7 bases. V was clipped by 0 bases and J by 3 bases; unmatched bases: 9. CDR3 length: 17 residues. Germline-derived CDR1 and CDR2 are LGHNA and YSLEER. This CDR3 reads CASSQDSTGVLTDTQYF. The CDR3, as DNA: TGCGCCAGCAGCCAAGATAGTACAGGGGTGCTAACAGATACGCAGTATTTT.

This chain uses TRBV29-1 with TRBJ2-7, with a weak D call TRBD1 (6 bases). This CDR3 is 13 amino acids long. The germline CDR1 and CDR2 sequences are SQVTM and ANQGSEA. Trimming removed 5 bases from V and 2 bases from J, with 13 bases in between. CDR3 nucleotides: TGCAGCGTTTCACAGGGACCTCCCTACGAGCAGTACTTC. As protein: CSVSQGPPYEQYF.

The chain links TRBV2 to TRBJ1-3; D gene ambiguous. The V gene lost 4 bases and the J gene lost 3 bases, with 10 bases spanning the gap. This CDR3 contains 14 residues. In germline, CDR1 is SNHLY, CDR2 FYNNEI. The CDR3 here is CASSAAGFGNTIYF. CDR3 coding DNA: TGTGCCAGCAGTGCGGCGGGGTTTGGAAACACCATATATTTT.

The chain carries TRBV5-1 and TRBJ2-3; possible D gene TRBD1, 5 bases. Germline CDR1 SGHRS, CDR2 YFSETQ. CDR3 length: 14 amino acids. With 4 bases removed from V and 4 bases from J, the gap between germline ends came to 13 bases. The CDR3 sequence: CASSPRVLPDTQYF. DNA of the CDR3: TGCGCCAGCAGCCCCAGGGTTCTCCCAGATACGCAGTATTTT. Full variable domain (remainder filled in from reference TRBV5-1 and TRBJ2-3): KAGVTQTPRYLIKTRGQQVTLSCSPISGHRSVSWYQQTPGQGLQFLFEYFSETQRNKGNFPGRFSGRQFSNSRSEMNVSTLELGDSALYLCASSPRVLPDTQYFGPGTRLTVL.

In the case of this clone: Other DNA variants within this sample encode the same CDR3. This rearrangement joins TRBV7-9 to TRBJ1-1; 10 bases fit TRBD1. The CDR3 runs 15 residues. Trimming took 5 bases from V and 2 from J; bases not matched to a gene: 5. The germline V gene encodes CDR1 SEHNR and CDR2 FQNEAQ (reference sequence). The CDR3 region has the DNA TGTGCCAGCAGCCCGAGACAGGGGGCCAACACTGAAGCTTTCTTT. Translation gives CASSPRQGANTEAFF.

V gene TRBV18 combines with J gene TRBJ1-5; no definite D call. Germline loops: CDR1 KGHSH, CDR2 LQKENI. With 3 bases removed from V and 4 bases from J, the gap between germline ends came to 7 bases. There are 13 residues in the CDR3. CDR3 protein: CASSPTLNQPQHF. CDR3 in DNA: TGTGCCAGCTCACCTACCCTAAATCAGCCCCAGCATTTT.

The chain carries TRBV6-5 and TRBJ2-7; 8 bases agree with TRBD1. The CDR3 sequence is 14 residues long. The V segment lost 6 bases and the J segment 5 bases; nucleotides outside the gene matches: 9. The germline V gene has CDR1 MNHEY and CDR2 SVGAGI. This CDR3 is CASRPGQGIHEQYF. CDR3 nucleotide sequence: TGTGCCAGCAGGCCCGGACAGGGTATACACGAGCAGTACTTC.

V and J are TRBV5-6 and TRBJ2-5, with D uncertain. Germline-derived CDR1 and CDR2 are SGHDT and YYEEEE. The CDR3 consists of 13 residues. Trimming removed 2 bases at V and 4 bases at J, with 9 bases between. The CDR3 region is CASSLRSGETQYF. Here the CDR3 DNA reads TGTGCCAGCAGCTTAAGGTCGGGAGAGACCCAGTACTTC.

This chain joins TRBV5-1 and TRBJ2-7; D gene ambiguous. The germline V gene encodes CDR1 SGHRS and CDR2 YFSETQ. The CDR3 runs to 13 residues. Trimming stripped 2 bases from V and 0 bases from J, with 6 bases between. The CDR3 here is CASSFPSSYEQYF. The DNA for the CDR3 is TGCGCCAGCAGCTTCCCCAGCTCCTACGAGCAGTACTTC.

The chain combines TRBV27 with TRBJ1-2, with 7 bases identical to TRBD1. The length of the CDR3 is 15 residues. V trimming: 5 bases; J trimming: 8 bases; junction bases outside the gene matches: 14. Germline CDR1 is MNHEY and CDR2 is SMNVEV (reference sequence). The DNA for the CDR3 is TGTGCCAGCAGTGAACGACAGGGCCCTTGGGAGGGCTACACCTTC. Its translation is CASSERQGPWEGYTF.

The J gene is TRBJ1-6, the V gene TRBV7-2; D remains unclear. V was pared by 1 base and J by 10 bases, with 11 bases between. In germline, CDR1 is SGHTA, CDR2 FQGNSA. The CDR3 spans 14 residues. The CDR3 is CASSLGQVRSPLHF. The CDR3 DNA follows: TGTGCCAGCAGCTTAGGACAAGTCAGGTCACCCCTCCACTTT.

The V call is TRBV4-1, the J call TRBJ1-3, with D possibly being TRBD1 (5 bases). In germline, CDR1 is MGHRA, CDR2 YSYEKL. V lost 5 bases and J 15 bases, leaving 20 bases between the germline ends. The length of the CDR3 is 13 residues. CDR3 in amino acids: CASSGPPQGGRYF. DNA for the CDR3: TGCGCCAGCAGCGGGCCACCTCAGGGAGGTCGATATTTT.

The chain employs TRBV4-2 and TRBJ2-3; 10 bases line up with TRBD2. V was pared by 4 bases and J by 1 base, with 5 bases of the junction left unmatched. The CDR3 spans 16 residues. Looked up from germline, CDR1 is LGHNA and CDR2 is YNFKEQ. The CDR3 coding sequence is TGTGCCAGCAGCCCTCCTAGCGGGGGACGCACAGATACGCAGTATTTT. This gives the protein CASSPPSGGRTDTQYF.

V gene TRBV28 combines with J gene TRBJ2-7, with D possibly matching TRBD1 (5 bases). The CDR3 sequence is 14 residues long. V lost 2 bases to trimming and J lost 3 bases, with 11 bases between them. Germline-derived CDR1 and CDR2 are MDHEN and SYDVKM. In DNA, the CDR3 is TGTGCCAGCAGTTTAAGGGGTTTAGGCTACGAGCAGTACTTC. This encodes CASSLRGLGYEQYF.

The DNA for the CDR3 is TGTGCCAGCAGTGAAGTTCCCGGGACTAGAAATCCCTACAATGAGCAGTTCTTC. This encodes CASSEVPGTRNPYNEQFF. The chain combines TRBV25-1 with TRBJ2-1; 8 bases agree with TRBD2. CDR1 MGHDK and CDR2 SYGVNS come from the germline V gene. The J segment lost 2 bases and the V segment lost 2 bases, leaving 11 bases of the junction unmatched. The CDR3 extends over 18 amino acids.

The chain combines TRBV9 with TRBJ1-3; D might be TRBD1 (6 bases). CDR1 is SGDLS and CDR2 is YYNGEE in the germline V gene. Trimming removed 4 bases at V and 0 bases at J, with 14 bases between. CDR3 length: 16 residues. The CDR3 DNA reads TGTGCCAGCAGCACAGGGCGGAAGGCCTCTGGAAACACCATATATTTT. Translated: CASSTGRKASGNTIYF. Based on the CDR3 plus reference TRBV9 and TRBJ1-3, the full variable domain is DSGVTQTPKHLITATGQRVTLRCSPRSGDLSVYWYQQSLDQGLQFLIQYYNGEERAKGNILERFSAQQFPDLHSELNLSSLELGDSALYFCASSTGRKASGNTIYFGEGSWLTVV.

The chain combines TRBV27 with TRBJ2-2; a possible D gene is TRBD1 (6 bases). Germline CDR1 is MNHEY and CDR2 is SMNVEV (reference sequence). Trimming left V 7 bases short and J 3 bases short, with 21 bases between. The CDR3 consists of 17 residues. CDR3 sequence reads: CASTPVWGRAYTGELFF. The CDR3 nucleotides are TGTGCCAGCACCCCGGTCTGGGGGCGGGCTTACACCGGGGAGCTGTTTTTT.

The chain recombines TRBV5-1 with TRBJ2-6; the match to TRBD1 covers 7 bases. Germline V gene sequence: CDR1 SGHRS, CDR2 YFSETQ. This CDR3 is built from 18 residues. With V trimmed by 4 bases and J by 4 bases, 14 bases remained unmatched. As DNA, the CDR3 is TGCGCCAGCAGCCCGGGGACAGTCCCTTCAGTGGGGGCCAACGTCCTGACTTTC. It codes for CASSPGTVPSVGANVLTF.

The chain has TRBV4-3 and TRBJ2-3; TRBD1 aligns across 10 bases. The CDR3 consists of 18 residues. Germline CDR1 and CDR2: LGHNA and YSLEER. The V segment lost 0 bases and the J segment 1 base; nucleotides outside the gene matches: 7. Written as DNA, the CDR3 is TGCGCCAGCAGCCAAGATTGGTGGACAGGGGGGGGCACAGATACGCAGTATTTT. Amino acid sequence: CASSQDWWTGGGTDTQYF.

The gene calls are TRBV7-9 and TRBJ1-6; D may be TRBD1 (6 bases). Trimming removed 7 bases at V and 7 bases at J, with 11 bases between. The CDR3 runs 13 residues. Germline V gene data show CDR1 as SEHNR and CDR2 as FQNEAQ (reference sequence). The CDR3 bases are TGTGCCAGCACGGACAGCAGGAATTCACCCCTCCACTTT. Translating it yields CASTDSRNSPLHF.